This T cell receptor (beta chain) stems from a study of blood T cell repertoires in COVID-19. Study-level information: The origin of the acute and convalescent COVID-19 samples was the United States, Italy and Spain.

With V trimmed by 5 bases and J by 0 bases, 2 bases remained unmatched. The CDR3 spans 15 residues. Germline CDR1 is MDHEN and CDR2 is SYDVKM. The repertoire was sequenced with immunoSEQ multiplex PCR; TCRdb's copy has only in-frame clones and lacks some. The repertoire has around 180,000 clones, 65% to 90% of them found once; the top ten carry less than 2%. V is TRBV28 and J is TRBJ1-3; 9 positions match TRBD1. Sequenced sample: peripheral blood. This TCR was recovered from a human donor in a cohort sampled during active COVID-19. This chain's CDR3 is CASSVTGGSGNTIYF. The DNA for the CDR3 is TGTGCCAGCAGTGTGACAGGGGGCTCTGGAAACACCATATATTTT. The complete variable domain, with remaining parts taken from reference TRBV28 and TRBJ1-3, reads DVKVTQSSRYLVKRTGEKVFLECVQDMDHENMFWYRQDPGLGLRLIYFSYDVKMKEKGDIPEGYSVSREKKERFSLILESASTNQTSMYLCASSVTGGSGNTIYFGEGSWLTVV.